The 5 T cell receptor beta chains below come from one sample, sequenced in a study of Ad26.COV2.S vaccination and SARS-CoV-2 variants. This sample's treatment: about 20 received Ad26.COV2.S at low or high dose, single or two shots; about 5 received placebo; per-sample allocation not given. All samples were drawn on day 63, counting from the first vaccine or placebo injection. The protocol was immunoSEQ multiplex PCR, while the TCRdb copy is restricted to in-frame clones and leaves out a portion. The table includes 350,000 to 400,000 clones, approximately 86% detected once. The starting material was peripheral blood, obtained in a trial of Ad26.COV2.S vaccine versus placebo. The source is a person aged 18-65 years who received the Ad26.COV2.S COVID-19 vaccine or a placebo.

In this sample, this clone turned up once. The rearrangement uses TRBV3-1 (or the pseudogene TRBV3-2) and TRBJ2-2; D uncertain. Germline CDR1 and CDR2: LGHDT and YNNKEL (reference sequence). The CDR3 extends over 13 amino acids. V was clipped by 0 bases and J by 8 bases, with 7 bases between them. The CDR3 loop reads CASSQDITGELFF. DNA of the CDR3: TGTGCCAGCAGCCAAGATATTACTGGGGAGCTGTTTTTT.

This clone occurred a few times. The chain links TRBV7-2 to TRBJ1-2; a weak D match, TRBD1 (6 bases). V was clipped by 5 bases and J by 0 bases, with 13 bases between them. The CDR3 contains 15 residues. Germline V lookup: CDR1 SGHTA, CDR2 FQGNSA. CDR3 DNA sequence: TGTGCCAGCAGCAACCGACAGGAGACTAACTATGGCTACACCTTC. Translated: CASSNRQETNYGYTF. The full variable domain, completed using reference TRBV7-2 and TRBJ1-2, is GAGVSQSPSNKVTEKGKDVELRCDPISGHTALYWYRQSLGQGLEFLIYFQGNSAPDKSGLPSDRFSAERTGGSVSTLTIQRTQQEDSAVYLCASSNRQETNYGYTFGSGTRLTVV.

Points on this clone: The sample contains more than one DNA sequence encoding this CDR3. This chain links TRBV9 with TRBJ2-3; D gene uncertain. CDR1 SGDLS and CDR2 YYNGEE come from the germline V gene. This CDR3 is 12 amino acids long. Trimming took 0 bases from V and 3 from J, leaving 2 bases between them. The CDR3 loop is CASSVGTDTQYF. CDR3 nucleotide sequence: TGTGCCAGCAGCGTAGGGACAGATACGCAGTATTTT.

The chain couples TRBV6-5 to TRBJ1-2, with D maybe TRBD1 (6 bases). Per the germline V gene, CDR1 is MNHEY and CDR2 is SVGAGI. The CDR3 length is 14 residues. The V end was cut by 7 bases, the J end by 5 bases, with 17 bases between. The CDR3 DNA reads TGTGCCAGCACCCTGACAGGCACGGGATATGGCTACACCTTC. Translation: CASTLTGTGYGYTF.

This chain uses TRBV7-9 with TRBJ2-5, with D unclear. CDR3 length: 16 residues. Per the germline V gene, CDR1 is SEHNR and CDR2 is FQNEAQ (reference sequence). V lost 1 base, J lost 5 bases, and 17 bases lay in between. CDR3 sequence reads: CASSLVSALGGETQYF. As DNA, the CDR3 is TGTGCCAGCAGCTTAGTTTCGGCTCTTGGTGGGGAGACCCAGTACTTC.